Described below is a single T cell receptor beta chain sequence and its context. What it binds is not known. Across 18 months, stable Graves' hyperthyroidism was marked by no progression to ophthalmopathy. Patients having uncontrolled infection, another autoimmune disease, pregnancy or lactation were not included. This record comes from a study of T cells in Graves' hyperthyroidism and ophthalmopathy. The length of the CDR3 is 14 residues. J gave up 5 bases and V 1 base, and 1 base lay outside the gene matches. The germline V gene has CDR1 SGDLS and CDR2 YYNGEE. Using RNA transcripts as the source, TCR beta CDR3 regions were amplified. Researchers ran a first-round RT-PCR on the TCR CDR3 using the HTBI primer set. One entry per CDR3 protein, called by TCRdb with MiXCR from the multiplex PCR reads. This sample has approximately 320,000 distinct CDR3 sequences, with around a sixth found just once. Study results and caveats: Most clonotypes expanded in the thyroid (above 0.001) were also present in blood. For ophthalmopathy, model prediction preceded onset by a median around six months.

This clonotype was sampled from a young man with Graves' hyperthyroidism. The rearrangement links TRBV9 to TRBJ2-2; 8 bases are a match to TRBD2. Sequencing input: blood. In DNA form, the CDR3 reads TGTGCCAGCAGCGTAACTAGCGGAACCGGGGAGCTGTTTTTT. It codes for CASSVTSGTGELFF.